The sequence of this T cell receptor (beta chain) was determined in a study of blood T cells in healthy people across ages. Turning to the study itself: Roughly one uniquely barcoded beta molecule per two T cells was captured.

The CDR3 sequence is 15 residues long. From germline, CDR1 is MNHNS and CDR2 SASEGT. Trimming removed 4 bases from V and 1 base from J, with 11 bases in between. Study-wide findings and caveats: Older age coincided with a roughly linear decline in TCR beta diversity per million T cells.

A word on this clonotype: Antigen unknown.

Using a J-beta primer mix together with a sample-barcoded 5' primer, a second PCR was run for roughly 6 to 12 cycles. All samples gave at least 2.5 million CDR3-containing paired-end reads. In TCRdb, the 5' RACE reads were re-called with MiXCR into one record per CDR3 protein. The data hold about 1,000,000 distinct CDR3 sequences, with 40% to 45% observed a single time. This receptor was obtained from a woman aged 55-70 years in good health. The J gene is TRBJ1-5, the V gene TRBV6-1, with unresolved D. What was sequenced was blood. CDR3 sequence: CASSVIGSSNQPQHF. Written as DNA, the CDR3 is TGTGCCAGCAGTGTTATAGGGTCGAGCAATCAGCCCCAGCATTTT.